Shown below are 3 T cell receptor beta chains from a single sample sequenced in a study of blood T cell repertoires in COVID-19. Measured with immunoSEQ multiplex PCR; TCRdb has only the in-frame clones, and not every one. There are under 300,000 clones in the sample; around 89% occur only once, and approximately 3% lies in the top ten. The sequenced sample was PBMCs or T cells enriched from blood (not recorded which). These TCRs come from a woman aged 50 to 60 who had recovered from COVID-19.

This chain connects TRBV6-5 to TRBJ1-1; D perhaps matches TRBD1 (5 bases). CDR3 size: 15 residues. Germline lookup yields CDR1 MNHEY and CDR2 SVGAGI. V shed 5 bases and J shed 1 base, with 14 bases lying between them. CDR3 in DNA: TGTGCCAGCAGTCCAAGGCGGGACGGGAACACTGAAGCTTTCTTT. It codes for CASSPRRDGNTEAFF.

The chain links TRBV30 to TRBJ2-7, with 7 bases lining up with TRBD1. In germline, CDR1 is GTSNPN, CDR2 SVGIG (reference sequence). The CDR3 sequence is 13 residues long. V lost 0 bases to trimming and J lost 2 bases; unmatched junction nucleotides: 1. The CDR3 sequence is CAWSVGQAYEQYF. Written as DNA, the CDR3 is TGTGCCTGGAGTGTAGGACAGGCCTACGAGCAGTACTTC.

The V and J genes are TRBV6-6 and TRBJ1-3, with D unresolved. There are 11 residues in the CDR3. V gave up 0 bases and J gave up 12 bases, with 6 bases separating them. CDR1 is MNHNY and CDR2 is SVGAGI in the germline V gene (reference sequence). The chain's CDR3 is CASSYSGGIYF. DNA of the CDR3: TGTGCCAGCAGTTACTCGGGAGGCATATATTTT.